A selection of T cell receptor beta chains follows, all from one sample in a study of T cell repertoires in cytomegalovirus infection. Each CDR3 protein is one row after TCRdb ran MiXCR on the reads. The table includes approximately 730,000 distinct CDR3 sequences, about 30% detected once. These TCRs' antigens remain unknown. Here the sequenced sample was cultured PBMCs, taken from culture after CMV antigen stimulation. All receptors come from a human donor in good health (CMV status not recorded). Some clones in this sample may be carry-over from other donors' samples. The CDR3 runs from the conserved cysteine through the conserved F or W. A D gene is named only where the DNA matches it firmly. Clone sizes are given selectively: once, few, many, or a class where the clone is expanded.

j_gene: TRBJ1-1; d_gene: NA; abundance: few; v_gene: TRBV6-5; CDR3aa: CASSYGGVLNTEAFF; CDR3nt: TGTGCCAGCAGTTACGGGGGGGTTTTGAACACTGAAGCTTTCTTT
j_gene: TRBJ1-3; d_gene: TRBD1; abundance: few; v_gene: TRBV4-2; CDR3aa: CASSQGTGGENTIYF; CDR3nt: TGTGCCAGCAGCCAAGGGACAGGGGGCGAAAACACCATATATTTT
j_gene: TRBJ2-3; d_gene: NA; abundance: NA; v_gene: TRBV15; CDR3aa: CATSLPPTDTQYF; CDR3nt: TGTGCCACCAGCCTGCCGCCCACAGATACGCAGTATTTT
j_gene: TRBJ2-1; d_gene: NA; abundance: NA; v_gene: TRBV12-3/TRBV12-4; CDR3aa: CASSYQRGEQFF; CDR3nt: TGTGCCAGCAGTTACCAGCGCGGAGAGCAGTTCTTC
j_gene: TRBJ2-7; d_gene: TRBD2; abundance: few; v_gene: TRBV7-2; CDR3aa: CASSLRTSGGEQYF; CDR3nt: TGTGCCAGCAGCCTTCGGACTAGTGGGGGCGAGCAGTACTTC
j_gene: TRBJ2-7; d_gene: TRBD2; abundance: NA; v_gene: TRBV20-1; CDR3aa: CSARERLAGVYEQYF; CDR3nt: TGCAGTGCTAGAGAGAGACTAGCGGGAGTCTACGAGCAGTACTTC
j_gene: TRBJ2-7; d_gene: TRBD2; abundance: NA; v_gene: TRBV7-2; CDR3aa: CASSAPPGTSGGGYEQYF; CDR3nt: TGTGCCAGCAGCGCCCCCCCCGGGACTAGCGGGGGAGGCTACGAGCAGTACTTC
j_gene: TRBJ2-2; d_gene: NA; abundance: few; v_gene: TRBV6-1; CDR3aa: CASTSAGHTYANTGELFF; CDR3nt: TGTGCCAGCACCTCGGCGGGACATACTTACGCGAACACCGGGGAGCTGTTTTTT
j_gene: TRBJ2-7; d_gene: TRBD2; abundance: NA; v_gene: TRBV7-2; CDR3aa: CTSSLSSGTSYEQYF; CDR3nt: TGTACCAGCAGCTTAAGCAGCGGGACCTCCTACGAGCAGTACTTC
j_gene: TRBJ1-1; d_gene: NA; abundance: NA; v_gene: TRBV5-4; CDR3aa: CASSLHSSGTEAFF; CDR3nt: TGTGCCAGCAGCTTGCATTCGTCGGGCACTGAAGCTTTCTTT
j_gene: TRBJ1-6; d_gene: NA; abundance: NA; v_gene: TRBV5-6; CDR3aa: CASTLISTDHPLHF; CDR3nt: TGTGCCAGCACTTTGATTTCGACAGACCACCCCCTCCACTTT
j_gene: TRBJ1-5; d_gene: TRBD1; abundance: few; v_gene: TRBV6-1; CDR3aa: CASSDPAQGAYQPQHF; CDR3nt: TGTGCCAGCAGTGACCCAGCACAGGGGGCCTATCAGCCCCAGCATTTT
j_gene: TRBJ2-1; d_gene: TRBD1; abundance: NA; v_gene: TRBV6-6; CDR3aa: CASRLEQGGQFF; CDR3nt: TGTGCCAGCAGACTGGAACAGGGGGGGCAGTTCTTC
j_gene: TRBJ1-2; d_gene: NA; abundance: few; v_gene: TRBV11-2; CDR3aa: CASSLHIDGYTF; CDR3nt: TGTGCCAGCAGCCTACATATCGATGGCTACACCTTC
j_gene: TRBJ2-2; d_gene: NA; abundance: few; v_gene: TRBV19; CDR3aa: CASSMIQNTGELFF; CDR3nt: TGTGCCAGTAGTATGATACAGAACACCGGGGAGCTGTTTTTT
j_gene: TRBJ1-5; d_gene: NA; abundance: few; v_gene: TRBV20-1; CDR3aa: CSAPEWPHWQPQHF; CDR3nt: TGCAGTGCACCCGAATGGCCGCATTGGCAGCCCCAGCATTTT
j_gene: TRBJ1-4; d_gene: NA; abundance: many; v_gene: TRBV7-2; CDR3aa: CASSPTSGLNEKLFF; CDR3nt: TGTGCCAGCAGCCCCACCTCCGGCCTTAATGAAAAACTGTTTTTT
j_gene: TRBJ2-5; d_gene: NA; abundance: few; v_gene: TRBV11-2; CDR3aa: CASSPPLGTDQETQYF; CDR3nt: TGTGCCAGCAGCCCTCCCTTGGGGACTGATCAAGAGACCCAGTACTTC
j_gene: TRBJ2-1; d_gene: NA; abundance: few; v_gene: TRBV19; CDR3aa: CASSIISGSEQFF; CDR3nt: TGTGCCAGTAGTATCATTTCGGGTTCTGAGCAGTTCTTC
j_gene: TRBJ2-5; d_gene: TRBD2; abundance: NA; v_gene: TRBV30; CDR3aa: CAWSSGGETQYF; CDR3nt: TGTGCCTGGAGTTCGGGGGGAGAGACCCAGTACTTC
j_gene: TRBJ1-4; d_gene: TRBD1; abundance: NA; v_gene: TRBV4-3; CDR3aa: CASSQIDRVREKLFF; CDR3nt: TGCGCCAGCAGCCAAATCGACAGGGTCAGAGAAAAACTGTTTTTT
j_gene: TRBJ2-7; d_gene: TRBD1; abundance: NA; v_gene: TRBV2; CDR3aa: CASGAGTGFNEQYF; CDR3nt: TGTGCCAGCGGAGCCGGGACAGGGTTTAACGAGCAGTACTTC
j_gene: TRBJ2-7; d_gene: TRBD2; abundance: NA; v_gene: TRBV5-4; CDR3aa: CASSYGTSVGGYF; CDR3nt: TGTGCCAGCAGCTACGGGACTAGCGTCGGTGGGTACTTC
j_gene: TRBJ2-7; d_gene: NA; abundance: NA; v_gene: TRBV7-9; CDR3aa: CASSFARPDEQYF; CDR3nt: TGTGCCAGCAGCTTCGCCCGTCCGGACGAGCAGTACTTC
j_gene: TRBJ2-7; d_gene: TRBD2; abundance: few; v_gene: TRBV7-2; CDR3aa: CASSRTSGSFKQYF; CDR3nt: TGTGCCAGCAGTCGGACTAGCGGGAGTTTTAAGCAGTACTTC
j_gene: TRBJ2-7; d_gene: NA; abundance: many; v_gene: TRBV7-6; CDR3aa: CASSPLQGGGQYF; CDR3nt: TGTGCCAGCAGTCCTTTACAAGGAGGGGGGCAGTACTTC
j_gene: TRBJ2-1; d_gene: TRBD1; abundance: few; v_gene: TRBV14; CDR3aa: CASSQDTGQGANEQFF; CDR3nt: TGTGCCAGCAGCCAAGATACGGGACAGGGAGCGAATGAGCAGTTCTTC
j_gene: TRBJ2-5; d_gene: NA; abundance: NA; v_gene: TRBV14; CDR3aa: CASSPLWTAAKETQYF; CDR3nt: TGTGCCAGCAGCCCCTTATGGACGGCGGCGAAAGAGACCCAGTACTTC
j_gene: TRBJ2-3; d_gene: NA; abundance: few; v_gene: TRBV5-4; CDR3aa: CASSSGSASTDTQYF; CDR3nt: TGTGCCAGCAGCTCGGGGTCAGCCAGCACAGATACGCAGTATTTT
j_gene: TRBJ1-2; d_gene: NA; abundance: few; v_gene: TRBV6-2/TRBV6-3; CDR3aa: CASSYLQDNYGYTF; CDR3nt: TGTGCCAGCAGTTACCTACAGGACAACTATGGCTACACCTTC
j_gene: TRBJ2-3; d_gene: NA; abundance: NA; v_gene: TRBV10-3; CDR3aa: CAISDRPADTQYF; CDR3nt: TGTGCCATCAGTGACAGGCCCGCTGATACGCAGTATTTT
j_gene: TRBJ1-1; d_gene: TRBD1; abundance: many; v_gene: TRBV7-6; CDR3aa: CASSLGDSNTEAFF; CDR3nt: TGTGCCAGCAGCTTAGGGGACAGCAACACTGAAGCTTTCTTT
j_gene: TRBJ2-5; d_gene: NA; abundance: NA; v_gene: TRBV20-1; CDR3aa: CSAGGWETQYF; CDR3nt: TGCAGTGCTGGGGGGTGGGAGACCCAGTACTTC
j_gene: TRBJ2-3; d_gene: TRBD1; abundance: NA; v_gene: TRBV20-1; CDR3aa: CSAWLDRGLPDTQYF; CDR3nt: TGCAGTGCCTGGCTAGACAGGGGGCTCCCAGATACGCAGTATTTT
j_gene: TRBJ1-2; d_gene: NA; abundance: few; v_gene: TRBV19; CDR3aa: CASSIPPTGGYTF; CDR3nt: TGTGCCAGTAGTATCCCACCGACGGGGGGCTACACCTTC
j_gene: TRBJ2-7; d_gene: NA; abundance: NA; v_gene: TRBV4-1; CDR3aa: CASSQDGGRHPGPRRQYF; CDR3nt: TGCGCCAGCAGCCAAGATGGGGGTAGGCATCCAGGACCGAGGCGGCAGTACTTC
j_gene: TRBJ2-3; d_gene: TRBD2; abundance: few; v_gene: TRBV23-1; CDR3aa: CASSQRTSGGAADTQYF; CDR3nt: TGCGCCAGCAGTCAACGGACTAGCGGGGGGGCAGCAGATACGCAGTATTTT
j_gene: TRBJ2-3; d_gene: TRBD2; abundance: once; v_gene: TRBV5-1; CDR3aa: CASSSSGGGPGTQYF; CDR3nt: TGCGCCAGCAGCTCTAGCGGGGGGGGGCCCGGTACGCAGTATTTT
j_gene: TRBJ2-3; d_gene: TRBD1; abundance: once; v_gene: TRBV7-7; CDR3aa: CASSLSRGLITDTQYF; CDR3nt: TGTGCCAGCAGCTTATCGAGGGGGCTCATCACAGATACGCAGTATTTT
j_gene: TRBJ2-3; d_gene: NA; abundance: NA; v_gene: TRBV29-1; CDR3aa: CSVRVKLARPTDTQYF; CDR3nt: TGCAGCGTTAGAGTTAAGCTAGCGAGACCCACAGATACGCAGTATTTT
j_gene: TRBJ1-1; d_gene: TRBD1; abundance: once; v_gene: TRBV12-3/TRBV12-4; CDR3aa: CASSFQQGLEAFF; CDR3nt: TGTGCCAGCAGTTTCCAACAGGGGCTTGAAGCTTTCTTT
j_gene: TRBJ2-5; d_gene: NA; abundance: NA; v_gene: TRBV18; CDR3aa: CASSPEQGTQYF; CDR3nt: TGTGCCAGCTCACCGGAGCAAGGGACCCAGTACTTC
j_gene: TRBJ2-1; d_gene: TRBD1; abundance: NA; v_gene: TRBV7-9; CDR3aa: CASSLGGQARYYNEQFF; CDR3nt: TGTGCCAGCAGCTTAGGGGGACAGGCCCGCTACTACAATGAGCAGTTCTTC
j_gene: TRBJ2-7; d_gene: TRBD1; abundance: NA; v_gene: TRBV5-1; CDR3aa: CASSPRQGSPYEQYF; CDR3nt: TGCGCCAGCAGCCCACGACAGGGGTCGCCCTACGAGCAGTACTTC
j_gene: TRBJ2-5; d_gene: NA; abundance: NA; v_gene: TRBV12-3/TRBV12-4; CDR3aa: CASRGGAFTETQYF; CDR3nt: TGTGCCAGCAGGGGGGGGGCCTTTACGGAGACCCAGTACTTC
j_gene: TRBJ2-1; d_gene: NA; abundance: NA; v_gene: TRBV19; CDR3aa: CASSWGRSYNEQFF; CDR3nt: TGTGCCAGTAGTTGGGGGCGCTCCTACAATGAGCAGTTCTTC
j_gene: TRBJ2-4; d_gene: NA; abundance: NA; v_gene: TRBV19; CDR3aa: CASSIGGGSIQYF; CDR3nt: TGTGCCAGTAGCATTGGAGGGGGGAGCATTCAGTACTTC
j_gene: TRBJ1-5; d_gene: NA; abundance: NA; v_gene: TRBV7-2; CDR3aa: CASSLRRGQPQHF; CDR3nt: TGTGCCAGCAGCTTACGTAGAGGGCAGCCCCAGCATTTT
j_gene: TRBJ2-7; d_gene: NA; abundance: NA; v_gene: TRBV7-6; CDR3aa: CASSFEDVDEEQYF; CDR3nt: TGTGCCAGCAGCTTTGAGGACGTCGATGAAGAGCAGTACTTC
j_gene: TRBJ2-1; d_gene: NA; abundance: few; v_gene: TRBV7-2; CDR3aa: CDYPRRGVTYDEQFF; CDR3nt: TGTGACTACCCAAGGAGGGGGGTCACCTACGATGAGCAGTTCTTC
j_gene: TRBJ2-1; d_gene: TRBD1; abundance: few; v_gene: TRBV12-3/TRBV12-4; CDR3aa: CASRAFRGRFEQFF; CDR3nt: TGTGCCAGCAGAGCCTTCAGGGGGCGGTTTGAGCAGTTCTTC
j_gene: TRBJ2-7; d_gene: NA; abundance: NA; v_gene: TRBV12-3/TRBV12-4; CDR3aa: CASSYRDIPYEQYF; CDR3nt: TGTGCCAGCAGTTACCGGGACATTCCCTACGAGCAGTACTTC
j_gene: TRBJ2-3; d_gene: NA; abundance: many; v_gene: TRBV7-9; CDR3aa: CASSKTLAATDTQYF; CDR3nt: TGTGCCAGCAGCAAGACCCTAGCAGCCACAGATACGCAGTATTTT
j_gene: TRBJ1-5; d_gene: NA; abundance: NA; v_gene: TRBV11-2; CDR3aa: CASRYEGGTGQPQHF; CDR3nt: TGTGCCAGCAGATACGAGGGGGGTACGGGACAGCCCCAGCATTTT
j_gene: TRBJ2-2; d_gene: NA; abundance: NA; v_gene: TRBV29-1; CDR3aa: CSAGSGATGELFF; CDR3nt: TGCAGCGCGGGTTCAGGGGCAACCGGGGAGCTGTTTTTT
j_gene: TRBJ2-1; d_gene: TRBD2; abundance: few; v_gene: TRBV7-9; CDR3aa: CASSTSGPTRYNEQFF; CDR3nt: TGTGCCAGCAGCACTAGCGGGCCCACCCGATACAATGAGCAGTTCTTC
j_gene: TRBJ1-5; d_gene: TRBD1; abundance: few; v_gene: TRBV19; CDR3aa: CASDDRGISSQPQHF; CDR3nt: TGTGCCAGCGACGACAGGGGGATTAGCAGTCAGCCCCAGCATTTT
j_gene: TRBJ2-7; d_gene: TRBD1; abundance: many; v_gene: TRBV7-2; CDR3aa: CASSLGGTGTYEQYF; CDR3nt: TGTGCCAGCAGCTTAGGTGGGACAGGTACCTACGAGCAGTACTTC
j_gene: TRBJ2-7; d_gene: NA; abundance: few; v_gene: TRBV7-2; CDR3aa: CASSLRVQYEQYF; CDR3nt: TGTGCCAGCAGCTTACGGGTGCAATACGAGCAGTACTTC